One and the same sample provided the 17 T cell receptor beta chains below, sequenced in a study of cytomegalovirus exposure and HLA in healthy donors. This PCR relied on a set of 60 Vbeta primers and 13 Jbeta primers. Only in-frame clones appear in the TCRdb table, and some are missing; sequencing was by immunoSEQ multiplex PCR. Of 140,000 to 150,000 clones in the sample, 60% to 75% were seen once. The sequenced material came from PBMCs. The receptor source for this set is a man younger than 40 in good health and CMV-seronegative.

The chain joins TRBV4-2 to TRBJ2-3; a weak D match, TRBD2 (6 bases). Trimming shortened V by 4 bases and J by 2 bases, and 16 bases separated the two germline ends. From germline, CDR1 is LGHNA and CDR2 YNFKEQ. The CDR3 loop spans 16 amino acids. The CDR3 is CASSPVARGSTDTQYF. The CDR3 DNA reads TGTGCCAGCAGCCCCGTGGCTCGGGGGTCCACAGATACGCAGTATTTT.

V gene TRBV5-1 combines with J gene TRBJ1-1; D remains ambiguous. This CDR3 comprises 14 residues. The germline gives CDR1 SGHRS, CDR2 YFSETQ. Trimming stripped 2 bases from V and 0 bases from J, with 8 bases between. The CDR3 loop reads CASSFPDLNTEAFF. The CDR3 DNA reads as TGCGCCAGCAGCTTTCCAGACTTGAACACTGAAGCTTTCTTT.

This clone was seen just once. The rearrangement joins TRBV29-1 to TRBJ2-1, with D maybe TRBD1 (5 bases). V was pared by 2 bases and J by 11 bases, with 13 bases between. CDR1 and CDR2 (germline): SQVTM, ANQGSEA. The CDR3 is 12 residues long. CDR3 DNA: TGCAGCGTTGAACGTCCAGGGCCGCAGCAGTTCTTC. Encoded protein: CSVERPGPQQFF.

This clone was recorded only once. V usage is TRBV6-1 and J usage is TRBJ1-1, with D maybe TRBD1 (5 bases). Trimming left V 2 bases short and J 1 base short, with 8 bases between. The CDR3 is 14 amino acids. Germline CDR1 and CDR2: MNHNS and SASEGT. CDR3 DNA: TGTGCCAGCAGTGAACTGGGGGGGAACACTGAAGCTTTCTTT. As protein: CASSELGGNTEAFF.

This clone is categorized as medium-sized. The J gene is TRBJ2-1, the V gene TRBV10-3, with D possibly matching TRBD2 (6 bases). The CDR3 covers 17 residues. The germline V gene has CDR1 ENHRY and CDR2 SYGVKD. Trimming stripped 6 bases from V and 9 bases from J, with 27 bases between. Here the CDR3 DNA reads TGTGCCATCAGCCCCCGGGGGACCCACGACCTATACGCTGAGCAGTTCTTC. It specifies CAISPRGTHDLYAEQFF.

The chain links TRBV21-1 to TRBJ2-1; the D call of TRBD2 is as the table states it, not checked on the DNA. TRBV21-1 has pseudogene status. The CDR3 is 17 residues long. CDR3 DNA sequence: TGTGCCAGCAGCAAAGGGGCTAGCGGGGGGGCCGGGAATGAGCAGTTCTTC. Translation gives CASSKGASGGAGNEQFF.

The chain joins TRBV7-8 to TRBJ1-1; maybe TRBD1 (5 bases). CDR3 size: 17 residues. V was shortened by 1 base and J by 5 bases, with 20 bases between the two germline ends. Germline V CDR1 and CDR2: SGHVS, FQNEAQ. The CDR3 here is CASSLVTRSGAGTEAFF. CDR3 nucleotide sequence: TGTGCCAGCAGCTTAGTCACTCGGTCTGGGGCAGGGACTGAAGCTTTCTTT.

This chain connects TRBV7-6 to TRBJ2-5; D may be TRBD2 (5 bases). The germline V and J ends were trimmed by 4 bases and 2 bases, with 14 bases remaining between them. The CDR3 is made up of 15 amino acids. Germline values: CDR1 SGHVS, CDR2 FNYEAQ. The CDR3 DNA reads as TGTGCCAGCAGCTCCGGGGAGCACCCACAAGAGACCCAGTACTTC. Protein sequence: CASSSGEHPQETQYF.

This clone came up once. The same CDR3 is also encoded by other DNA sequences in this sample. This sequence joins TRBV2 and TRBJ1-5; 7 bases fit TRBD1. This CDR3 is 13 amino acids long. V lost 7 bases to trimming and J lost 4 bases; unmatched junction nucleotides: 4. The germline V gene has CDR1 SNHLY and CDR2 FYNNEI. The CDR3 protein is CASTGTVNQPQHF. The CDR3 nucleotides are TGTGCCAGCACTGGGACAGTAAATCAGCCCCAGCATTTT. The full variable domain, its missing parts supplied by reference TRBV2 and TRBJ1-5, is EPEVTQTPSHQVTQMGQEVILRCVPISNHLYFYWYRQILGQKVEFLVSFYNNEISEKSEIFDDQFSVERPDGSNFTLKIRSTKLEDSAMYFCASTGTVNQPQHFGDGTRLSIL.

The chain joins TRBV28 to TRBJ2-7; 7 bases match TRBD1. The J segment lost 4 bases and the V segment lost 1 base, leaving 7 bases of the junction unmatched. This CDR3 region has 15 residues. Germline V gives CDR1 MDHEN, CDR2 SYDVKM. CDR3 nucleotides: TGTGCCAGCAGTTTATCGACAGGGATCGATTACGAGCAGTACTTC. Encoded protein: CASSLSTGIDYEQYF.

The chain is built from TRBV19 and TRBJ2-1; 14 bases match TRBD2. There are 17 residues in the CDR3. V trimming: 4 bases; J trimming: 3 bases; junction bases outside the gene matches: 5. Germline CDR1 is LNHDA and CDR2 is SQIVND (reference sequence). CDR3 region: CASSTTSGRAFYNEQFF. Written as DNA, the CDR3 is TGTGCCAGTAGTACGACTAGCGGGAGGGCCTTCTACAATGAGCAGTTCTTC.

This clone was seen once. The junction departs from germline at one end; a sequencing error may be responsible. The gene calls are TRBV5-5 and TRBJ2-7; D is ambiguous. The length of the CDR3 is 12 residues. In germline, CDR1 is SGHKS, CDR2 YYEKEE (reference sequence). The DNA of the CDR3 is TGTGCCAGCAGCCTGTACTCCTCCGAGCAGTACTTC. It encodes CASSLYSSEQYF.

In its sample, this clone was seen a few times. CDR3 loop: CASSPTTSGEAFF. Here the CDR3 DNA reads TGTGCCAGCTCACCAACCACGTCGGGTGAAGCTTTCTTT. The chain uses TRBV18 and TRBJ1-1; D unresolved. Germline V gene data show CDR1 as KGHSH and CDR2 as LQKENI. This CDR3 has 13 residues. Between the trimmed V and J ends, which lost 2 bases and 7 bases, there was a span of 11 bases.

This chain links TRBV9 with TRBJ2-1; the match to TRBD2 covers 11 bases. The CDR3 has 19 residues. Looked up from germline, CDR1 is SGDLS and CDR2 is YYNGEE. The trim removed 0 bases at V and 5 bases at J, leaving 13 bases unmatched. The CDR3 DNA sequence: TGTGCCAGCAGCGTAGCTCTAGCGGGGGGAAAGGTTTCGGACAATGAGCAGTTCTTC. The encoded protein is CASSVALAGGKVSDNEQFF. The full variable domain, its missing parts supplied by reference TRBV9 and TRBJ2-1, is DSGVTQTPKHLITATGQRVTLRCSPRSGDLSVYWYQQSLDQGLQFLIQYYNGEERAKGNILERFSAQQFPDLHSELNLSSLELGDSALYFCASSVALAGGKVSDNEQFFGPGTRLTVL.

This clone was seen more than once but under ten times. The CDR3 here is CASSLTSGTTYEQYF. The CDR3 nucleotides are TGCGCCAGCAGCCTGACTAGCGGGACAACCTACGAGCAGTACTTC. J is TRBJ2-7 and V is TRBV4-1; 11 positions match TRBD2. The CDR3 extends over 15 amino acids. CDR1 is MGHRA and CDR2 is YSYEKL in the germline V gene. V was clipped by 4 bases and J by 2 bases; unmatched bases: 4.

The rearrangement joins TRBV5-4 to TRBJ2-5; 9 bases map to TRBD1. Near its end, the DNA agrees better with TRBJ2-7, so the J call may be wrong. Germline CDR1 and CDR2: SGHNT and YYREEE (reference sequence). CDR3 length: 14 amino acids. CDR3 sequence reads: CASSFPGQGPEQYF. CDR3 sequence (DNA): TGTGCCAGCAGCTTTCCGGGACAGGGACCCGAGCAGTACTTC.

This clone was observed a few times. The chain is built from TRBV2 and TRBJ1-3, with D perhaps matching TRBD1 (6 bases). V dropped 11 bases and J dropped 0 bases, with 17 bases sitting between them. The length of the CDR3 is 15 residues. Germline V gene lookup returns CDR1 SNHLY and CDR2 FYNNEI. As DNA, the CDR3 is TGTGCCTGCAACACAGGGATCCTCTCTGGAAACACCATATATTTT. Its translation is CACNTGILSGNTIYF.